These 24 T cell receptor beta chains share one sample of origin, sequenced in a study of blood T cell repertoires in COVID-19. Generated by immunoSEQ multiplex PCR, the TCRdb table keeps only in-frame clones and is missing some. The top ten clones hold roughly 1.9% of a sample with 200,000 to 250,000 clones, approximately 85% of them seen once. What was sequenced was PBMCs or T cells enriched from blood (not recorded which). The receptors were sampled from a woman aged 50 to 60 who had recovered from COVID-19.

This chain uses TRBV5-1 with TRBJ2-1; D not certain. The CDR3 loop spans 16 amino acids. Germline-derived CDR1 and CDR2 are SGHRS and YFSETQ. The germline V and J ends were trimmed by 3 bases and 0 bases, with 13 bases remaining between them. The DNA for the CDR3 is TGCGCCAGCAGCTATATGGCAGGATCCTCCTACAATGAGCAGTTCTTC. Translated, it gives CASSYMAGSSYNEQFF. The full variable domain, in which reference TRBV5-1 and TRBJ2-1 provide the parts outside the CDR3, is KAGVTQTPRYLIKTRGQQVTLSCSPISGHRSVSWYQQTPGQGLQFLFEYFSETQRNKGNFPGRFSGRQFSNSRSEMNVSTLELGDSALYLCASSYMAGSSYNEQFFGPGTRLTVL.

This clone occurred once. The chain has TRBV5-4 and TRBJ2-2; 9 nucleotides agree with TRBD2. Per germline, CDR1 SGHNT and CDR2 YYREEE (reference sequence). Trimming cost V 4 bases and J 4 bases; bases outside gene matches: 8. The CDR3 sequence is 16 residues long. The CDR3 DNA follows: TGTGCCAGCAGCCCCGGGACTAGCAAATCCACCGGGGAGCTGTTTTTT. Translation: CASSPGTSKSTGELFF.

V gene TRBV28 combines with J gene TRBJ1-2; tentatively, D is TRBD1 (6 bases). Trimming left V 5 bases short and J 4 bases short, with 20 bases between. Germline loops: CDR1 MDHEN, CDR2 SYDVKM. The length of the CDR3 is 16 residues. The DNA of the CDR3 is TGTGCCAGCAGTCCATTACTCAACAGGGCGCGCTATGGCTACACCTTC. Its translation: CASSPLLNRARYGYTF.

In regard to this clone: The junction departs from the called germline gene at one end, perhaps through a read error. Written as DNA, the CDR3 is TGTGCCAGTAGTCCCCGGACAGTTTTTGAAATGTATTTT. Protein product: CASSPRTVFEMYF. V gene TRBV19 combines with J gene TRBJ1-5; D possibly corresponds to TRBD1 (6 bases). This CDR3 contains 13 residues. Germline V gives CDR1 LNHDA, CDR2 SQIVND (reference sequence).

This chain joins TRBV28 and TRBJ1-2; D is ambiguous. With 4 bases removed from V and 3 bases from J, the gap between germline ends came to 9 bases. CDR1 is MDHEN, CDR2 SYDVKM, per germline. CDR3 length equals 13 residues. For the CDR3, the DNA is TGTGCCAGCAGTTCCCCCCACTACTATGGCTACACCTTC. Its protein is CASSSPHYYGYTF.

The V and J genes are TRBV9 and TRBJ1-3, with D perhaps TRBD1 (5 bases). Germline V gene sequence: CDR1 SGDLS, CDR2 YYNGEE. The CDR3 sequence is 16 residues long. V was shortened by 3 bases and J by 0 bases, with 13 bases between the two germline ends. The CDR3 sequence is CASSALAGHSGNTIYF. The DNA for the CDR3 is TGTGCCAGCAGCGCGTTGGCGGGGCACTCTGGAAACACCATATATTTT.

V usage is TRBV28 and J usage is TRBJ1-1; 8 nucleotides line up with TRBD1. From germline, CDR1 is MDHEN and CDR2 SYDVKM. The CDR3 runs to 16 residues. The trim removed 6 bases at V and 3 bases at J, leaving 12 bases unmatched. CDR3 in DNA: TGTGCCAGCAGACCTAACAGGGCAGGGGGCCACACTGAAGCTTTCTTT. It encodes CASRPNRAGGHTEAFF.

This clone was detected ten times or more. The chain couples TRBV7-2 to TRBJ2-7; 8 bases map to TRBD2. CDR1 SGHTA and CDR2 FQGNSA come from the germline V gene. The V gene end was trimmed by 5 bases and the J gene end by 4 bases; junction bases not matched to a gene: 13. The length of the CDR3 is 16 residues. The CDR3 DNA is TGTGCCAGCAGCACGCCCGGGGGGAGCGGGGGATACGAGCAGTACTTC. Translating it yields CASSTPGGSGGYEQYF.

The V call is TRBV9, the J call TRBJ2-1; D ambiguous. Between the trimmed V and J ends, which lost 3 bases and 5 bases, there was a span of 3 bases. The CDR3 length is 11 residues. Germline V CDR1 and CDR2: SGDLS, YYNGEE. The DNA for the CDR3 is TGTGCCAGCAGCGCTCACAATGAGCAGTTCTTC. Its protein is CASSAHNEQFF. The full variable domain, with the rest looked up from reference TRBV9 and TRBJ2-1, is DSGVTQTPKHLITATGQRVTLRCSPRSGDLSVYWYQQSLDQGLQFLIQYYNGEERAKGNILERFSAQQFPDLHSELNLSSLELGDSALYFCASSAHNEQFFGPGTRLTVL.

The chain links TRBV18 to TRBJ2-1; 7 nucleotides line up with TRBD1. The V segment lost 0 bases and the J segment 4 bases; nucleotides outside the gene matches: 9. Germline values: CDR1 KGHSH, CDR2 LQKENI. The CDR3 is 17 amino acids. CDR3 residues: CASSPPSGQRSYNEQFF. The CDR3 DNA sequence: TGTGCCAGCTCACCACCTTCGGGACAGAGGTCATACAATGAGCAGTTCTTC.

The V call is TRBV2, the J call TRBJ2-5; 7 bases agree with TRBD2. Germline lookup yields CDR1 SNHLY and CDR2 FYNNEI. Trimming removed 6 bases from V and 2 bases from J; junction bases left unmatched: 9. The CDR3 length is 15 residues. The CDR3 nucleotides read TGTGCCAGCAGAATACTAGCAGCGGGGCAAGAGACCCAGTACTTC. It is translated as CASRILAAGQETQYF.

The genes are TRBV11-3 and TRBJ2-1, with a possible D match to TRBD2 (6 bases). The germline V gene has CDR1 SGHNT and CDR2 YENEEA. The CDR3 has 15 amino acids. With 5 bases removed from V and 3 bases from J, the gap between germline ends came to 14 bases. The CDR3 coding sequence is TGTGCCAGCAGCCCCGGGACTGGGGTCTACAATGAGCAGTTCTTC. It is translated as CASSPGTGVYNEQFF.

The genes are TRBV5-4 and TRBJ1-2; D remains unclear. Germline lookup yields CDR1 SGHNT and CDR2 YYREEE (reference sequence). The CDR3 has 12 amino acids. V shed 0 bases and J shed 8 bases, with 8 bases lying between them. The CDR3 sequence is CASSLAGGGYTF. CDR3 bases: TGTGCCAGCAGCTTGGCGGGTGGAGGCTACACCTTC.

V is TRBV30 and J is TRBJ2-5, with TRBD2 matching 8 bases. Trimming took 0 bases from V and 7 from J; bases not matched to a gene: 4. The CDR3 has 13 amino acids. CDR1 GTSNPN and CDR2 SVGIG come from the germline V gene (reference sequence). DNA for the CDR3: TGTGCCTGGAGTGTACAGGCGGGGGGGACCCAGTACTTC. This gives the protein CAWSVQAGGTQYF.

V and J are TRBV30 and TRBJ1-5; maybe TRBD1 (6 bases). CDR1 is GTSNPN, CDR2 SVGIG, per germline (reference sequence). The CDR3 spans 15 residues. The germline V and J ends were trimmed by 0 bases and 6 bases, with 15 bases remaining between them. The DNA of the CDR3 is TGTGCCTGGAGTGTACAGCAGGGGTTCTCTCAGCCCCAGCATTTT. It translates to CAWSVQQGFSQPQHF.

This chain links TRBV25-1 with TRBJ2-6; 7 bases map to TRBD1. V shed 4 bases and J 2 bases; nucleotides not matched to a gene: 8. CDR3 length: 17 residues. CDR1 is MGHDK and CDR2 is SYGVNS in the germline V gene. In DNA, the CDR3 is TGTGCCAGCAGTGCCCAACAGGGGCAAGCTGGGGCCAACGTCCTGACTTTC. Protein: CASSAQQGQAGANVLTF.

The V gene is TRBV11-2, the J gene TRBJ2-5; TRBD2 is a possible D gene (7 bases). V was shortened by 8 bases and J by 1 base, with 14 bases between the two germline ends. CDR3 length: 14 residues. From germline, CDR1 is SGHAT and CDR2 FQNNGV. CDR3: CASAWGGPQETQYF. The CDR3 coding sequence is TGTGCCAGCGCGTGGGGGGGCCCCCAAGAGACCCAGTACTTC.

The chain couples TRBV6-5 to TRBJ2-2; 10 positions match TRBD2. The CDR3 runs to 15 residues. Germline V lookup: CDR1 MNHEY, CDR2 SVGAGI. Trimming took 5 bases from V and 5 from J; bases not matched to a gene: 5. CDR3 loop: CASSKLAGSTGELFF. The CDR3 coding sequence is TGTGCCAGCAGTAAACTAGCGGGGAGTACCGGGGAGCTGTTTTTT.

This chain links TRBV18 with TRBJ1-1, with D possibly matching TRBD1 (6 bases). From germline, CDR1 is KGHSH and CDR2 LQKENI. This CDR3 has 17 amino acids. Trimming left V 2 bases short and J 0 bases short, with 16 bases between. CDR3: CASSPAGQRILNTEAFF. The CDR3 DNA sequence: TGTGCCAGCTCACCAGCAGGACAGAGGATCTTGAACACTGAAGCTTTCTTT.

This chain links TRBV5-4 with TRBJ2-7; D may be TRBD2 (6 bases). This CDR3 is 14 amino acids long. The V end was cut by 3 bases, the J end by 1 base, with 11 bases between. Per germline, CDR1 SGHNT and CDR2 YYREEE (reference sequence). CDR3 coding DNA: TGTGCCAGCAGCTCGGGACGGGGGTCCTACGAGCAGTACTTC. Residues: CASSSGRGSYEQYF. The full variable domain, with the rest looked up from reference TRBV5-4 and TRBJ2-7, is ETGVTQSPTHLIKTRGQQVTLRCSSQSGHNTVSWYQQALGQGPQFIFQYYREEENGRGNFPPRFSGLQFPNYSSELNVNALELDDSALYLCASSSGRGSYEQYFGPGTRLTVT.

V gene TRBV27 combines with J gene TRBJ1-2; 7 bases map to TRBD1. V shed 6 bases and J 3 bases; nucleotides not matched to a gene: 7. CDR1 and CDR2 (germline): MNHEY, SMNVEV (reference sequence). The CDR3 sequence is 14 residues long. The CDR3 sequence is CASRPDRVDYGYTF. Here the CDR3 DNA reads TGTGCCAGCAGGCCCGACAGGGTTGACTATGGCTACACCTTC.

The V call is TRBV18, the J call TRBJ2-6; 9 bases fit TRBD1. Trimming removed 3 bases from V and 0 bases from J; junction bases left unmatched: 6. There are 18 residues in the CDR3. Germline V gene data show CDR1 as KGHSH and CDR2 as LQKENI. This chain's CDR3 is CASSPPGQGNSGANVLTF. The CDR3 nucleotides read TGTGCCAGCTCACCCCCGGGACAGGGCAACTCTGGGGCCAACGTCCTGACTTTC.

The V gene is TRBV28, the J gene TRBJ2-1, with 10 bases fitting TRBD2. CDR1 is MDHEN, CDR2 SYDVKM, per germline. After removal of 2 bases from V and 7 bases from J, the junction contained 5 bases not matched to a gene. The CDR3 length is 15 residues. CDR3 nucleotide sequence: TGTGCCAGCAGTTTAGCTAGCGGGAGTCTGAATGAGCAGTTCTTC. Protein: CASSLASGSLNEQFF.

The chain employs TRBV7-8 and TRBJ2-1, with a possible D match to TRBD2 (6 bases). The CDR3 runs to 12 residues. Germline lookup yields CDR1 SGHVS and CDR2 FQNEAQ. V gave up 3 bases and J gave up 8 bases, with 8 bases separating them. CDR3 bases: TGTGCCAGCAGCTTTCCGGGGGATGAGCAGTTCTTC. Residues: CASSFPGDEQFF. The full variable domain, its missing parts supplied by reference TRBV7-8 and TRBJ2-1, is GAGVSQSPRYKVAKRGQDVALRCDPISGHVSLFWYQQALGQGPEFLTYFQNEAQLDKSGLPSDRFFAERPEGSVSTLKIQRTQQEDSAVYLCASSFPGDEQFFGPGTRLTVL.